The clone carrying this T cell receptor (beta chain) was detected only once. This entry is derived from a study of blood T cell repertoires in COVID-19. TCRdb keeps only in-frame clones here, not all; method: immunoSEQ multiplex PCR. This table holds some 200,000 clones, over 75% found once. V was pared by 1 base and J by 7 bases, with 5 bases between. This CDR3 region has 11 residues. Germline V CDR1 and CDR2: GTSNPN, SVGIG (reference sequence). The sequence came from an older man with acute or convalescent COVID-19. The V call is TRBV30, the J call TRBJ2-1; D ambiguous. The sample consisted of peripheral blood. DNA for the CDR3: TGTGCCTGGAGTGACGGTAATGAGCAGTTCTTC. It codes for CAWSDGNEQFF.